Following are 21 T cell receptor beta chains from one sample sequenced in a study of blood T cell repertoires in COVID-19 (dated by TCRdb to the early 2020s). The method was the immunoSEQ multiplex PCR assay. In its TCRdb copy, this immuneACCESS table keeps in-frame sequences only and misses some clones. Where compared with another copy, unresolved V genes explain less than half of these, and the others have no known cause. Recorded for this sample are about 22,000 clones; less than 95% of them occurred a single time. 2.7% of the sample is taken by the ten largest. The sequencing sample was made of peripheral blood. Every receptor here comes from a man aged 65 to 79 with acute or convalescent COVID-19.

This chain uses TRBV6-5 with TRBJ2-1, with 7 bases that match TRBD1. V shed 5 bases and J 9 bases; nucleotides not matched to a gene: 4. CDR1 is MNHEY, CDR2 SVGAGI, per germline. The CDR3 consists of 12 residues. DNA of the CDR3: TGTGCCAGCAGTACCCCAGGGGGTGAGCAGTTCTTC. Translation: CASSTPGGEQFF.

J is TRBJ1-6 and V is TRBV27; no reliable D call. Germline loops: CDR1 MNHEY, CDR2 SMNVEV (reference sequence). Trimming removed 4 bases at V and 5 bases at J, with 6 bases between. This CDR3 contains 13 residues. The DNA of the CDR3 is TGTGCCAGCAGTTCGCTAGATAATTCACCCCTCCACTTT. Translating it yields CASSSLDNSPLHF.

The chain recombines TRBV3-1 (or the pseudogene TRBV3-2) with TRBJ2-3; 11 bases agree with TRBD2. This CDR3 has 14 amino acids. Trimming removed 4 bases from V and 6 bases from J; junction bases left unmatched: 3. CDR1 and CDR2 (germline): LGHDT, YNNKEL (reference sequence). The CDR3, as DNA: TGTGCCAGCAGCCCGGGACTAGCGGCGGATACGCAGTATTTT. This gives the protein CASSPGLAADTQYF.

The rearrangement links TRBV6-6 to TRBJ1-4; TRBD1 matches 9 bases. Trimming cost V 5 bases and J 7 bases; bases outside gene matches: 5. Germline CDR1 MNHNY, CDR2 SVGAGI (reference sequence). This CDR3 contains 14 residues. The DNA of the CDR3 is TGTGCCAGCAGTCACACAGGGGGCGGTGAAAAACTGTTTTTT. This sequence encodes CASSHTGGGEKLFF.

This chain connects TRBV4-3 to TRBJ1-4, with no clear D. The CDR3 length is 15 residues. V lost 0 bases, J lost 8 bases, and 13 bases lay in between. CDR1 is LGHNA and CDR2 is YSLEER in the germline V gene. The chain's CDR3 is CASSQDTGIGEKLFF. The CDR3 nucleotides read TGCGCCAGCAGCCAAGATACGGGGATCGGGGAAAAACTGTTTTTT.

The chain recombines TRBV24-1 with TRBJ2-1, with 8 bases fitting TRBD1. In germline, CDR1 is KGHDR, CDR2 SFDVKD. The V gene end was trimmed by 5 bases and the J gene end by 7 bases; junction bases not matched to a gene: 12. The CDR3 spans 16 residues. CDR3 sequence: CATSGTGTGLSNEQFF. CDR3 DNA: TGTGCCACCAGTGGCACCGGGACAGGTTTATCGAATGAGCAGTTCTTC.

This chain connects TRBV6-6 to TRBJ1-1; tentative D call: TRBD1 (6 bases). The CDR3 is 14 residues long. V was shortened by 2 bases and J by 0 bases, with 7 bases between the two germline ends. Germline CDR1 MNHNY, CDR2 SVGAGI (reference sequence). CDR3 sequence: CASSYGQLNTEAFF. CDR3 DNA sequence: TGTGCCAGCAGTTACGGACAGTTGAACACTGAAGCTTTCTTT.

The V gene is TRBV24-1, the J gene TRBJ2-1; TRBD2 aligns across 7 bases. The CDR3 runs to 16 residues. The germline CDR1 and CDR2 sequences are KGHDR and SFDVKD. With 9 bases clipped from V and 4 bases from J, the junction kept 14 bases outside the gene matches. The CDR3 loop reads CATGTSGTKNYNEQFF. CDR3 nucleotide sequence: TGTGCCACCGGTACCTCCGGGACTAAAAATTACAATGAGCAGTTCTTC.

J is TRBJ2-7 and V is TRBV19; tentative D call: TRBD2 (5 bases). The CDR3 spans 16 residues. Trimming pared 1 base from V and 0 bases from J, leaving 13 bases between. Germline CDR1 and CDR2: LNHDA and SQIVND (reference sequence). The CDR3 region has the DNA TGTGCCAGTAGTATAGCCCCGGGAAAAGGCTCCTACGAGCAGTACTTC. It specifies CASSIAPGKGSYEQYF.

CDR3 residues: CASSLWTATTSYEQYF. CDR3 bases: TGTGCCAGCAGCTTGTGGACAGCCACCACGTCCTACGAGCAGTACTTC. The chain uses TRBV13 and TRBJ2-7; D is perhaps TRBD1 (6 bases). Germline loops: CDR1 PRHDT, CDR2 FYEKMQ (reference sequence). The CDR3 is 16 residues long. V was pared by 3 bases and J by 1 base, with 16 bases between.

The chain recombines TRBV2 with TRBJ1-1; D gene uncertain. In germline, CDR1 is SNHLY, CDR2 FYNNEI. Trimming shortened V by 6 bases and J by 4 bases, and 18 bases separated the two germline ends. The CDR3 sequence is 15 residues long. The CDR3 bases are TGTGCCAGCAGCCCACTTCAGGCCCAAGGCACTGAAGCTTTCTTT. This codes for CASSPLQAQGTEAFF.

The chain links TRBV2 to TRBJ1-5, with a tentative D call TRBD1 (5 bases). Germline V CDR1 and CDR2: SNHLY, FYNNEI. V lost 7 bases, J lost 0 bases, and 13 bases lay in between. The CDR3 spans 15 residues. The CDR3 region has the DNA TGTGCCAGCACGGAGGGCAGGGATAGCAATCAGCCCCAGCATTTT. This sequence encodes CASTEGRDSNQPQHF.

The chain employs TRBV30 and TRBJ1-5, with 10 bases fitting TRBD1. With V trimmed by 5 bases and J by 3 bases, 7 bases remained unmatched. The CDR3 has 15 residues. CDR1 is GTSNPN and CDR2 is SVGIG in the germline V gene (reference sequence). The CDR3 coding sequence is TGTGCCTGGGGGACCGGACAGGGGGACAATCAGCCCCAGCATTTT. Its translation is CAWGTGQGDNQPQHF.

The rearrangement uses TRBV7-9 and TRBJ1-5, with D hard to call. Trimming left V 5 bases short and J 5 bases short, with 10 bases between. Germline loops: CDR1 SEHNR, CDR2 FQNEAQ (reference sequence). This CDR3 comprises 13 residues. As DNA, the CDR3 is TGTGCCAGCAGCACCACAGTCGATCAGCCCCAGCATTTT. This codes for CASSTTVDQPQHF.

CDR3 sequence (DNA): TGTGCCACCAGTGAGGCAACCGCGGGGCAGCCCCAGCATTTT. Its translation is CATSEATAGQPQHF. The J gene is TRBJ1-5, the V gene TRBV24-1; no firm D call. Trimming removed 4 bases from V and 7 bases from J, with 13 bases in between. Germline loops: CDR1 KGHDR, CDR2 SFDVKD. There are 14 residues in the CDR3.

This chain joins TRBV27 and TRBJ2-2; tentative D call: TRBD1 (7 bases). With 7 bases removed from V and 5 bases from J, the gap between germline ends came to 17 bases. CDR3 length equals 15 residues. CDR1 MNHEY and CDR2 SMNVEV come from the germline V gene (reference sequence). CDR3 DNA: TGTGCCAGCACCCTGGAGGGGGCTGGGACCGGGGAGCTGTTTTTT. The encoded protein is CASTLEGAGTGELFF.

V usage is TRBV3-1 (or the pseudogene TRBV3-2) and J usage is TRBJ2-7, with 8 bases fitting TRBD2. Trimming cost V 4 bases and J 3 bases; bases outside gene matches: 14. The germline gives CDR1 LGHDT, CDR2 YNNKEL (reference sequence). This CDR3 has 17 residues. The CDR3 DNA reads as TGTGCCAGCAGCCCCCGAGGAGGGACTAGAACTGTCTACGAGCAGTACTTC. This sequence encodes CASSPRGGTRTVYEQYF.

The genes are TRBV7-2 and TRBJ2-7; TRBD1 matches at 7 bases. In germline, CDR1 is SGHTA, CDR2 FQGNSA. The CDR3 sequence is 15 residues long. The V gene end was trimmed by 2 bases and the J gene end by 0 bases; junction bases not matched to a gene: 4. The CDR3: CASSLLTGSSYEQYF. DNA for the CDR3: TGTGCCAGCAGCTTATTGACAGGGAGCTCCTACGAGCAGTACTTC. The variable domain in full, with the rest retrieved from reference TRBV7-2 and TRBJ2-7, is GAGVSQSPSNKVTEKGKDVELRCDPISGHTALYWYRQSLGQGLEFLIYFQGNSAPDKSGLPSDRFSAERTGGSVSTLTIQRTQQEDSAVYLCASSLLTGSSYEQYFGPGTRLTVT.

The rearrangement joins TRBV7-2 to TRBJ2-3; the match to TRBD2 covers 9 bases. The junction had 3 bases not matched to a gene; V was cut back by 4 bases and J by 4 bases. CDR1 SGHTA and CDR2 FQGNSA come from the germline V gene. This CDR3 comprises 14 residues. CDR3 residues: CASSSGLASDTQYF. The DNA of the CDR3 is TGTGCCAGCAGCTCGGGACTAGCCTCAGATACGCAGTATTTT.

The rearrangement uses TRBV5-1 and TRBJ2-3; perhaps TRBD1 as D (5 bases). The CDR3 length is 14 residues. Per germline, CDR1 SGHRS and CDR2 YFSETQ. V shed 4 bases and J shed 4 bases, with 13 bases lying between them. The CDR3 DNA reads TGCGCCAGCAGCCCCAGGGCCTCCGCAGATACGCAGTATTTT. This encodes CASSPRASADTQYF.

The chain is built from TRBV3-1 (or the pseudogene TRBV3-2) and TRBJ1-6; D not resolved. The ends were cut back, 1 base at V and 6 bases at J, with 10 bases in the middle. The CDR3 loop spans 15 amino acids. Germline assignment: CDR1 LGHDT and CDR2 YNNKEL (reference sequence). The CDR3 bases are TGTGCCAGCAGCCAAGCTGGTTCTAGTAATTCACCCCTCCACTTT. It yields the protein CASSQAGSSNSPLHF.